Listed here are 13 T cell receptor beta chains from one sample, sequenced in a study of siplizumab effects on memory and regulatory T cells (dated by TCRdb to the late 2010s). Library preparation employed the immunoSEQ multiplex PCR assay. The table comes from immuneACCESS by way of TCRdb, which keeps in-frame sequences with V and J called. Part of the clones is missing from these tables; in studies checked, under half for an unresolved V gene and the rest for unknown reasons. This sample lists about 99,000 clones; nearly 95% were detected once. Clones ranked in the top ten supply roughly 0.59% of the sample. Sequenced: Tregs sorted from blood. The receptors come from a human donor in good health.

The V gene is TRBV7-8, the J gene TRBJ1-3; no clear D gene. Trimming removed 5 bases at V and 0 bases at J, with 11 bases between. Germline V CDR1 and CDR2: SGHVS, FQNEAQ. CDR3 length: 15 amino acids. CDR3 loop: CASSARLFSGNTIYF. CDR3 DNA: TGTGCCAGCAGCGCGCGATTATTCTCTGGAAACACCATATATTTT.

The chain uses TRBV6-6 and TRBJ2-7, with D possibly being TRBD1 (5 bases). Germline lookup yields CDR1 MNHNY and CDR2 SVGAGI (reference sequence). This CDR3 has 13 amino acids. The V end was cut by 6 bases, the J end by 3 bases, with 12 bases between. CDR3 in amino acids: CASSHDQGYEQYF. The CDR3 DNA reads as TGTGCCAGCAGCCACGACCAGGGCTACGAGCAGTACTTC.

J is TRBJ2-1 and V is TRBV5-1; 10 bases fit TRBD2. Germline CDR1 reads SGHRS; CDR2 reads YFSETQ. After removal of 0 bases from V and 9 bases from J, the junction contained 0 bases not matched to a gene. This CDR3 has 13 amino acids. The CDR3 here is CASSLGLAGEQFF. CDR3 DNA sequence: TGCGCCAGCAGCTTGGGACTAGCGGGTGAGCAGTTCTTC.

For the CDR3, the DNA is TGTGCCATCACGGGCCACCCGAACACCGGGGAGCTGTTTTTT. Translating it yields CAITGHPNTGELFF. The V and J genes are TRBV6-1 and TRBJ2-2; D uncertain. The germline gives CDR1 MNHNS, CDR2 SASEGT. CDR3 length: 14 amino acids. Trimming left V 10 bases short and J 0 bases short, with 12 bases between.

The chain carries TRBV21-1 and TRBJ2-1. TRBV21-1 constitutes a pseudogene. The CDR3 consists of 16 residues. The CDR3 DNA sequence: TGTGCCGATGGGGGCCCCGCAGGGGACTCATACAATGAGCAGTTCTTC. This translates into CADGGPAGDSYNEQFF.

V and J are TRBV5-1 and TRBJ1-2; the match to TRBD1 covers 9 bases. The germline V gene has CDR1 SGHRS and CDR2 YFSETQ. The J segment lost 8 bases and the V segment lost 0 bases, leaving 8 bases of the junction unmatched. This CDR3 is built from 15 residues. The CDR3 is CASSLEGQGAIGYTF. The CDR3 DNA is TGCGCCAGCAGCTTGGAGGGACAGGGTGCGATCGGCTACACCTTC. The full variable domain, in which reference TRBV5-1 and TRBJ1-2 provide the parts outside the CDR3, is KAGVTQTPRYLIKTRGQQVTLSCSPISGHRSVSWYQQTPGQGLQFLFEYFSETQRNKGNFPGRFSGRQFSNSRSEMNVSTLELGDSALYLCASSLEGQGAIGYTFGSGTRLTVV.

The chain is built from TRBV11-2 and TRBJ1-1; D call uncertain. This CDR3 is 16 amino acids long. Germline assignment: CDR1 SGHAT and CDR2 FQNNGV. V was shortened by 3 bases and J by 4 bases, with 18 bases between the two germline ends. The CDR3 sequence is CASSFPLVRLGTEAFF. The CDR3, as DNA: TGTGCCAGCAGCTTCCCCCTCGTCCGGTTAGGCACTGAAGCTTTCTTT.

The chain recombines TRBV18 with TRBJ1-2, with D perhaps TRBD1 (5 bases). Germline V gives CDR1 KGHSH, CDR2 LQKENI. This CDR3 has 15 residues. V lost 6 bases and J lost 1, with 15 bases in between. The CDR3 protein is CASSTRQTRNYGYTF. In nucleotides, the CDR3 is TGTGCCAGCTCGACTCGACAGACCCGTAACTATGGCTACACCTTC.

CDR3 residues: CASSRPNAGQETQYF. The CDR3 bases are TGTGCCAGCAGCAGACCGAACGCCGGACAAGAGACCCAGTACTTC. V usage is TRBV5-6 and J usage is TRBJ2-5; D unclear. Germline CDR1 and CDR2: SGHDT and YYEEEE. This CDR3 region has 15 residues. V lost 4 bases and J lost 2, with 15 bases in between.

The chain joins TRBV30 to TRBJ1-2; D may be TRBD1 (6 bases). Germline V gene lookup returns CDR1 GTSNPN and CDR2 SVGIG (reference sequence). The CDR3 has 15 residues. The ends were cut back, 0 bases at V and 3 bases at J, with 14 bases in the middle. CDR3 bases: TGTGCCTGGAGTGTCATCCGGGGGCTCTACTATGGCTACACCTTC. Protein: CAWSVIRGLYYGYTF.

There are a few counts of this clone. This sequence joins TRBV6-6 and TRBJ1-2; D not certain. Trimming left V 5 bases short and J 0 bases short, with 4 bases between. CDR1 is MNHNY and CDR2 is SVGAGI in the germline V gene (reference sequence). CDR3 size: 12 residues. CDR3 in DNA: TGTGCCAGCAGTACAGCTAACTATGGCTACACCTTC. Its translation is CASSTANYGYTF.

This clone was detected only once. V gene TRBV27 combines with J gene TRBJ1-1, with no clear D. Germline CDR1 and CDR2: MNHEY and SMNVEV (reference sequence). With 11 bases removed from V and 0 bases from J, the gap between germline ends came to 10 bases. The CDR3 has 12 residues. This chain's CDR3 is CAAYNLNTEAFF. CDR3 coding DNA: TGTGCCGCCTACAACTTGAACACTGAAGCTTTCTTT.

The J gene is TRBJ1-1, the V gene TRBV5-7, with 7 bases matching TRBD1. TRBV5-7 is identified as an open reading frame with a role that is uncertain. V dropped 4 bases and J dropped 0; count of bases not matched to a gene: 9. The CDR3 is 16 amino acids. DNA of the CDR3: TGTGCCAGCAGCGGAAGGGACAGCCAGTTGAACACTGAAGCTTTCTTT. Translated, it gives CASSGRDSQLNTEAFF.